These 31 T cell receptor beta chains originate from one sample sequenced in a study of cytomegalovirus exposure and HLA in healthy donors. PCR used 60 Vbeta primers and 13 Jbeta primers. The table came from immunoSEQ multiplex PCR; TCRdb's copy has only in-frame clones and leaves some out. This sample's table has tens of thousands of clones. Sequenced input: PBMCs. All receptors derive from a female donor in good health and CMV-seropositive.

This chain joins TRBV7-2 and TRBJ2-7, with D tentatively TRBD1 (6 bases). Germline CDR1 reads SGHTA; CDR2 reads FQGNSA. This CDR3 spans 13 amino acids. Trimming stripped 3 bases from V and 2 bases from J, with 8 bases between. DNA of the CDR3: TGTGCCAGCAGCTTTAACAGGGCCTACGAGCAGTACTTC. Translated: CASSFNRAYEQYF.

The chain's CDR3 is CARPADRGPQPQHF. Here the CDR3 DNA reads TGTGCCAGACCTGCGGACAGGGGGCCTCAGCCCCAGCATTTT. The chain uses TRBV19 and TRBJ1-5, with 11 bases that match TRBD1. The CDR3 has 14 amino acids. Germline-derived CDR1 and CDR2 are LNHDA and SQIVND (reference sequence). V shed 9 bases, J shed 6 bases, and the junction held 7 bases outside the gene matches.

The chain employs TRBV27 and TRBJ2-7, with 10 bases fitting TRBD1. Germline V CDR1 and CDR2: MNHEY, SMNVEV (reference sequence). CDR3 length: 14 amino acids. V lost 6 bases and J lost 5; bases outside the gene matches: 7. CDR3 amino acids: CASSLTTGGDEQYF. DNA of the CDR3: TGTGCCAGCAGCTTGACGACAGGGGGCGACGAGCAGTACTTC.

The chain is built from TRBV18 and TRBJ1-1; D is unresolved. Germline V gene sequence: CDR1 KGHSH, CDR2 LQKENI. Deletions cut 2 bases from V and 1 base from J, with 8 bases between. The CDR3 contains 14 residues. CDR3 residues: CASSPRGGNTEAFF. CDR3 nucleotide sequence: TGTGCCAGCTCACCAAGAGGTGGGAACACTGAAGCTTTCTTT. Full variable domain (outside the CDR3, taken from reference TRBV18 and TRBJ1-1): NAGVMQNPRHLVRRRGQEARLRCSPMKGHSHVYWYRQLPEEGLKFMVYLQKENIIDESGMPKERFSAEFPKEGPSILRIQQVVRGDSAAYFCASSPRGGNTEAFFGQGTRLTVV.

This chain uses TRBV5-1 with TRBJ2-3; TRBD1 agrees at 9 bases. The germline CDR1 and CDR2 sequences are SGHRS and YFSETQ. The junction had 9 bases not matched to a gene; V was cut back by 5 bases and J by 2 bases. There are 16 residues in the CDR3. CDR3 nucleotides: TGCGCCAGCAGACGGAGCGGGACAGGGACCACAGATACGCAGTATTTT. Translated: CASRRSGTGTTDTQYF.

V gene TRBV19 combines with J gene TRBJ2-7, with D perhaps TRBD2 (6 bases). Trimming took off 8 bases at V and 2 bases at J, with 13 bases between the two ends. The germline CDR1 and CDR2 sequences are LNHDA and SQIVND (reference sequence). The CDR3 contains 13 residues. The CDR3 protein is CASATASAYEQYF. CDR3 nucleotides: TGTGCCAGTGCGACAGCTAGCGCCTACGAGCAGTACTTC.

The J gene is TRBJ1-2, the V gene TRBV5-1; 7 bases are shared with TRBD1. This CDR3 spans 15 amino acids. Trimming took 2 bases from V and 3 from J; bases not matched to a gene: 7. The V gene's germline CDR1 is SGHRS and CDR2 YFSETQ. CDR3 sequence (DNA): TGCGCCAGCAGCTTCGGCGGGACAGAGTACTATGGCTACACCTTC. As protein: CASSFGGTEYYGYTF.

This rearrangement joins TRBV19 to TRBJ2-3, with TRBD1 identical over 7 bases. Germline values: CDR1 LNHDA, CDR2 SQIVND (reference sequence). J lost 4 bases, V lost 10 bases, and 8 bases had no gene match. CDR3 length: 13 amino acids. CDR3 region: CATRQGPPDTQYF. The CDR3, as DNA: TGTGCCACTCGACAGGGCCCCCCAGATACGCAGTATTTT.

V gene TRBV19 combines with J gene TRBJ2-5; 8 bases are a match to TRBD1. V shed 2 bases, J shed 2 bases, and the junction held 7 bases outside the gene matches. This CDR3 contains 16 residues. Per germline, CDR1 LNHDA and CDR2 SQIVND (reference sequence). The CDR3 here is CASSIIGTGDQETQYF. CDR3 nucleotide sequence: TGTGCCAGTAGTATAATCGGGACAGGCGATCAAGAGACCCAGTACTTC.

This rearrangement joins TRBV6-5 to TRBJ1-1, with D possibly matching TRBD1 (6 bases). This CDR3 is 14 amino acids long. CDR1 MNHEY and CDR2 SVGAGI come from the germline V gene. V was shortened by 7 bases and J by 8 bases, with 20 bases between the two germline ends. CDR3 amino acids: CASTPSGGRPEAFF. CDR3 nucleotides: TGTGCCAGCACCCCCTCGGGGGGGCGACCCGAAGCTTTCTTT.

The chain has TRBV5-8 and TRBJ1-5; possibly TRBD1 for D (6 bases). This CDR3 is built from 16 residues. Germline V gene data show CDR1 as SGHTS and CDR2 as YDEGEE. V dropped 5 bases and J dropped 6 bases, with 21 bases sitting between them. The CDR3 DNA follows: TGTGCCAGCAGAAAATACCGGGGGGAGGGGGGTCAGCCCCAGCATTTT. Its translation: CASRKYRGEGGQPQHF.

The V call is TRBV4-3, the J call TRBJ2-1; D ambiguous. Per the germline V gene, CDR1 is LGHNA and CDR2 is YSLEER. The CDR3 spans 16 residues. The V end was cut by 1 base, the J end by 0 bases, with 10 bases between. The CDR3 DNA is TGCGCCAGCAGCCAAGGGCGGCACTACTCCTACAATGAGCAGTTCTTC. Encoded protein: CASSQGRHYSYNEQFF.

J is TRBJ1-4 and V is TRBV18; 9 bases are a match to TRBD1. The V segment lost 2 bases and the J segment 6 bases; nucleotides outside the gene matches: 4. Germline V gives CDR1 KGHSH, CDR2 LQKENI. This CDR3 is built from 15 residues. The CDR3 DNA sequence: TGTGCCAGCTCACCAACAGGGGGCCGTGATGAAAAACTGTTTTTT. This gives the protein CASSPTGGRDEKLFF.

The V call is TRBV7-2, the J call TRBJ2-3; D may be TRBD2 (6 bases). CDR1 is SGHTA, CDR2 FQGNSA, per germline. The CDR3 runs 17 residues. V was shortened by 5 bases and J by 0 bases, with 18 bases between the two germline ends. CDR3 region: CASSPWRGSFSTDTQYF. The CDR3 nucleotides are TGTGCCAGCAGCCCGTGGAGGGGATCCTTCAGCACAGATACGCAGTATTTT.

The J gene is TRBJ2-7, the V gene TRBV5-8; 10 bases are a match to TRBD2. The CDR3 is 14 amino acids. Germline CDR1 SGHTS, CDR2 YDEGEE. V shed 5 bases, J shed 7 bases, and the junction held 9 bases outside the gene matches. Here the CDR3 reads CASSGLAGVREQYF. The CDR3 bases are TGTGCCAGCAGTGGCCTAGCGGGAGTGAGGGAGCAGTACTTC.

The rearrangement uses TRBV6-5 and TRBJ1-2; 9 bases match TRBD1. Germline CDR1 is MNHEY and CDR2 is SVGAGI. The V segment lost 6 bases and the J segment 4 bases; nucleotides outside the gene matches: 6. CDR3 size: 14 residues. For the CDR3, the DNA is TGTGCCAGCAGCCCGGACAGGGGTGTCTATGGCTACACCTTC. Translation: CASSPDRGVYGYTF.

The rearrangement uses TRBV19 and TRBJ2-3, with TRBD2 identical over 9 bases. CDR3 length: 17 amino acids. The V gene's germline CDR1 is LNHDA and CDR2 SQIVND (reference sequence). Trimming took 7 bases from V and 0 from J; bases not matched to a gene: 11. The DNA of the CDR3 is TGTGCCAGTAACTCCGGGACTAGCACCCCTAGCACAGATACGCAGTATTTT. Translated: CASNSGTSTPSTDTQYF.

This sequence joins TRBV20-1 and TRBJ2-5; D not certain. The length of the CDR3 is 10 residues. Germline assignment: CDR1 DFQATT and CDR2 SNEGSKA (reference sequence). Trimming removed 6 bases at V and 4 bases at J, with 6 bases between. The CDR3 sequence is CSAERETQYF. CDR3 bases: TGCAGTGCAGAGCGAGAGACCCAGTACTTC.

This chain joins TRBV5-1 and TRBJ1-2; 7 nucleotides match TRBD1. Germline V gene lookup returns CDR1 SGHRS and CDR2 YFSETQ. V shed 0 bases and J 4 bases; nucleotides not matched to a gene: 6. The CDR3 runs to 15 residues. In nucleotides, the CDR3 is TGCGCCAGCAGCTTGGAGGTCAGGGGGGCCTATGGCTACACCTTC. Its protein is CASSLEVRGAYGYTF.

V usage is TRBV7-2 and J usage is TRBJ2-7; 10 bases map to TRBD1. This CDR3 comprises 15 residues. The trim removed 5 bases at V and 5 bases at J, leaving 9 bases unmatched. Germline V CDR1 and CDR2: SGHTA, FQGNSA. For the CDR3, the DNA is TGTGCCAGCAGCCGACAGGGGGCGTTTTATGACGAGCAGTACTTC. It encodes CASSRQGAFYDEQYF.

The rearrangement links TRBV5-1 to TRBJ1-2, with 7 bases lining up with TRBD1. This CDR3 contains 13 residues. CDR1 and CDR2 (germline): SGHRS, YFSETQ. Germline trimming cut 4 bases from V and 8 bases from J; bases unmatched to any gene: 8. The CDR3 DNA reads TGCGCCAGCAGCGCGGGACAGACGGGCGGCTACACCTTC. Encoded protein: CASSAGQTGGYTF.

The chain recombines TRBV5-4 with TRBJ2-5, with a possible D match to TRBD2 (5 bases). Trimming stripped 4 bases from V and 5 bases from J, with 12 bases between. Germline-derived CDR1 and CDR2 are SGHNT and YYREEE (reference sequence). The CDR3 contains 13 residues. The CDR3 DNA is TGTGCCAGCAGCCAACCCGGGGAGGAGACCCAGTACTTC. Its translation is CASSQPGEETQYF.

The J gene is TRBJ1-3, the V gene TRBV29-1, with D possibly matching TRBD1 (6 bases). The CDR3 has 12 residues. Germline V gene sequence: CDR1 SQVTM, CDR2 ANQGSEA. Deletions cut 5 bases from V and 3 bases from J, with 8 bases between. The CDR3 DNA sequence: TGCAGCGTTAGACAGGTTGGAAACACCATATATTTT. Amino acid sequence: CSVRQVGNTIYF.

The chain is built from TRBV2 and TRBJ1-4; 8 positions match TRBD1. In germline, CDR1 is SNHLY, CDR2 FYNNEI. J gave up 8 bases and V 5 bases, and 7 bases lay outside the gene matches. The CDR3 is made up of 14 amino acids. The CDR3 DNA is TGTGCCAGCAGTAGACAGGGGCAGGGAGAAAAACTGTTTTTT. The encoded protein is CASSRQGQGEKLFF.

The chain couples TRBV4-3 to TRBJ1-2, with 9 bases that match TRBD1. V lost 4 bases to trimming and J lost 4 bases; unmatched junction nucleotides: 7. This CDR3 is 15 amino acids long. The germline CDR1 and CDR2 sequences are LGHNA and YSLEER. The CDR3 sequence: CASSPGQGLAYGYTF. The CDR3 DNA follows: TGCGCCAGCAGCCCGGGACAGGGATTAGCCTATGGCTACACCTTC.

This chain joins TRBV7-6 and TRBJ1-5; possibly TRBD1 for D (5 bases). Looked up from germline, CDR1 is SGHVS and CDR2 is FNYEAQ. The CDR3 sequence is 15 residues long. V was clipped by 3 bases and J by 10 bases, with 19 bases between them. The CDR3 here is CASSLSLGAYEPQHF. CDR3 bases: TGTGCCAGCAGCTTGTCGCTTGGGGCATATGAACCCCAGCATTTT.

CDR3 DNA: TGTGCCAGCAGCTTAGATTCCCCCGGGATTGGCGAGCAGTACTTC. Its protein product is CASSLDSPGIGEQYF. The rearrangement joins TRBV7-2 to TRBJ2-7, with D perhaps matching TRBD2 (5 bases). V was cut by 1 base and J by 6 bases, with 16 bases left in between. This CDR3 region has 15 residues. The germline gives CDR1 SGHTA, CDR2 FQGNSA.

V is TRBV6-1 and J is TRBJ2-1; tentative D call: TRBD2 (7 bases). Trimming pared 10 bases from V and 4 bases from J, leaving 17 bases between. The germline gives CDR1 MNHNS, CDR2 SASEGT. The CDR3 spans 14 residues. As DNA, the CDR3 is TGTGCCACTGGGGGGGGCGGCCTTTACAATGAGCAGTTCTTC. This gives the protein CATGGGGLYNEQFF.

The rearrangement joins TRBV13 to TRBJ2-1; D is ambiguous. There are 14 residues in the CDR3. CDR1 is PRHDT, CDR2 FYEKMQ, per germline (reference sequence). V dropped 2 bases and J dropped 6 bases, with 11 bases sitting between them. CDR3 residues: CASSLSRLSNEQFF. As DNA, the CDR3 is TGTGCCAGCAGCTTATCGCGGTTAAGCAATGAGCAGTTCTTC.

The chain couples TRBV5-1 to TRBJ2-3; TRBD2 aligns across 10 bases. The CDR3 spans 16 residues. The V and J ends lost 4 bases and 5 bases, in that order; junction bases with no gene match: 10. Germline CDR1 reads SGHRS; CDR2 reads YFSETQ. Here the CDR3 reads CASSDLASGGGDTQYF. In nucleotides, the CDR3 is TGCGCCAGCAGCGACCTGGCTAGCGGGGGTGGAGATACGCAGTATTTT.

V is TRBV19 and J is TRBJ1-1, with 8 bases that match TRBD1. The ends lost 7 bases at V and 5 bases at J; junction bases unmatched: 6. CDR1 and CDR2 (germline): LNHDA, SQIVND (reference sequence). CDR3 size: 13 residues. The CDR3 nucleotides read TGTGCCAGTATCCGGACAGGGCAGACTGAAGCTTTCTTT. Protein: CASIRTGQTEAFF.